These 7 T cell receptor beta chains originate from one sample sequenced in a study of OX40 agonist ivuxolimab in advanced cancers. The library was built by means of the immunoSEQ multiplex PCR assay. What TCRdb holds here is the immuneACCESS table cut down to in-frame rearrangements. Part of the clones is not present; checked against another copy, under half of the missing clones reflect an unresolved V gene, and the others are unexplained. The sample contains approximately 65,000 clones, 80% to 90% of them found a single time. The ten largest clones represent 3% to 4% of the sample. The sequenced sample was CD4+ or CD8+ T cells sorted from blood, obtained in a trial of the OX40 agonist ivuxolimab. The receptors originated from an adult with an advanced solid tumor such as melanoma, head and neck, liver or kidney cancer.

The CDR3 coding sequence is TGCAGCGTCCAACCCAGGGTGAATTCACCCCTCCACTTT. Its protein is CSVQPRVNSPLHF. The rearrangement links TRBV29-1 to TRBJ1-6; D is perhaps TRBD1 (5 bases). Looked up from germline, CDR1 is SQVTM and CDR2 is ANQGSEA. The V end was cut by 6 bases, the J end by 7 bases, with 13 bases between. The length of the CDR3 is 13 residues.

This rearrangement joins TRBV18 to TRBJ2-5, with 14 positions matching TRBD2. The CDR3 consists of 15 residues. The germline V gene encodes CDR1 KGHSH and CDR2 LQKENI. V gave up 6 bases and J gave up 5 bases; unmatched junction bases: 5. The CDR3 coding sequence is TGTGCCAGCTCCCTGGGACTAGCGGGAGTTGAGACCCAGTACTTC. This sequence encodes CASSLGLAGVETQYF.

V is TRBV6-5 and J is TRBJ1-2; D is unresolved. V was clipped by 4 bases and J by 2 bases, with 17 bases between them. Germline CDR1 MNHEY, CDR2 SVGAGI. The CDR3 is 16 residues long. The CDR3 sequence is CASSSPRVGLNYGYTF. In DNA form, the CDR3 reads TGTGCCAGCAGTTCCCCCCGTGTGGGGTTGAACTATGGCTACACCTTC.

The chain employs TRBV9 and TRBJ2-2; D is undetermined. Trimming took off 2 bases at V and 5 bases at J, with 4 bases between the two ends. The CDR3 is 12 amino acids. Germline V lookup: CDR1 SGDLS, CDR2 YYNGEE. CDR3 residues: CASSVPTGELFF. CDR3 nucleotide sequence: TGTGCCAGCAGCGTCCCGACCGGGGAGCTGTTTTTT.

This chain connects TRBV13 to TRBJ2-5, with 10 bases identical to TRBD2. CDR3 size: 16 residues. CDR1 is PRHDT, CDR2 FYEKMQ, per germline (reference sequence). With V trimmed by 2 bases and J by 4 bases, 7 bases remained unmatched. The CDR3 here is CASSLRTSGIGETQYF. CDR3 sequence (DNA): TGTGCCAGCAGCTTAAGAACTAGCGGGATAGGAGAGACCCAGTACTTC.

The V gene is TRBV10-3, the J gene TRBJ2-7; 7 bases map to TRBD1. J was trimmed by 3 bases and V by 0 bases; bases with no gene match: 11. This CDR3 is built from 17 residues. CDR1 and CDR2 (germline): ENHRY, SYGVKD. This chain's CDR3 is CAISESGRGFDGYEQYF. In DNA, the CDR3 is TGTGCCATCAGTGAGTCGGGCAGGGGGTTCGATGGCTACGAGCAGTACTTC.

V usage is TRBV5-1 and J usage is TRBJ2-3; perhaps TRBD1 as D (6 bases). Trimming pared 4 bases from V and 2 bases from J, leaving 11 bases between. Looked up from germline, CDR1 is SGHRS and CDR2 is YFSETQ. CDR3 size: 14 residues. The CDR3 protein is CASSPGQHTDTQYF. The CDR3 DNA reads as TGCGCCAGCAGCCCGGGACAACACACAGATACGCAGTATTTT.